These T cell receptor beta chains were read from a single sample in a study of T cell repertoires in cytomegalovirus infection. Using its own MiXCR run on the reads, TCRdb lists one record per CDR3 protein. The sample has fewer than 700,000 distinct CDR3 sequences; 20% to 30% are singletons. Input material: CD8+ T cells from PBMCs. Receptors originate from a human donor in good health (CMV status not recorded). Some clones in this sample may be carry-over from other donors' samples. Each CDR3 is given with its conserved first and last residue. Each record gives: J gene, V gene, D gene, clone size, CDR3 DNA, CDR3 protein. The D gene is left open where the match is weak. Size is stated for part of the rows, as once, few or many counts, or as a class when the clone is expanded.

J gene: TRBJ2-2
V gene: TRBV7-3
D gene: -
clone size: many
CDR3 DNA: TGTGCCAGCAGCTTAACGGCAGGCGGGCTGTTTTTT
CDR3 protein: CASSLTAGGLFF

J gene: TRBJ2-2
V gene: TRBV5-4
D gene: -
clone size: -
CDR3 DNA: TGTGCCAGCAGCTTGGATGACTACGAACCCACCGGGGAGCTGTTTTTT
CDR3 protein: CASSLDDYEPTGELFF

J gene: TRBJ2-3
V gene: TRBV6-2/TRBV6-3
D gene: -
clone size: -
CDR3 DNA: TGTGCCAGCAGTTACTCGACCAGTTGGGACGCCACAGATACGCAGTATTTT
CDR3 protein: CASSYSTSWDATDTQYF

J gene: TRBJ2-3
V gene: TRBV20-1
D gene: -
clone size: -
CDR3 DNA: TGCAGTGCAACCGGGGCCGAAGGTGGTACGCAGTATTTT
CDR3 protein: CSATGAEGGTQYF

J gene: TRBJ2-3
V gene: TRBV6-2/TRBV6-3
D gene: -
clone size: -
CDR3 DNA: TGTGCCAGCAGTTTGGGGGACCCAGATACGCAGTATTTT
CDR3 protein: CASSLGDPDTQYF

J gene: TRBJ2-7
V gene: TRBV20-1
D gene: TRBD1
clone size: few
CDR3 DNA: TGCAGTGCTAGAGATCAGCAGGGGGTGGCCTACGAGCAGTACTTC
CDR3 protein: CSARDQQGVAYEQYF

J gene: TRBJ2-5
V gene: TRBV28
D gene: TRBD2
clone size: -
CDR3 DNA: TGTGCCAGCAGTCCCCCCGGGACTAGTAAAGAGACCCAGTACTTC
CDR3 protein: CASSPPGTSKETQYF

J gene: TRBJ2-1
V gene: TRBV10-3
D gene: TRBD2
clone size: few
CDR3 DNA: TGTGCCATCAGTGTCATCGGGGGTAGCGGGGGGGCCGGTGAGCAGTTCTTC
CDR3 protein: CAISVIGGSGGAGEQFF

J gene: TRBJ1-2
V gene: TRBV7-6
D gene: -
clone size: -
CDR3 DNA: TGTGCCAGCAGCTTAGTTGGAGACCCGCTTTATGGCTACACCTTC
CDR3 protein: CASSLVGDPLYGYTF

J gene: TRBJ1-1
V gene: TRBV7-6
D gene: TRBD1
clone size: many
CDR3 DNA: TGTGCCACCCGCAGGGGGATCGCTGAAGCTTTCTTT
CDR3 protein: CATRRGIAEAFF

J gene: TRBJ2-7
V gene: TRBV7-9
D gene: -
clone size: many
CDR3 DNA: TGTGCCAGCGGAGGAGGGGGAATTTACGAGCAGTACTTC
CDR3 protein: CASGGGGIYEQYF

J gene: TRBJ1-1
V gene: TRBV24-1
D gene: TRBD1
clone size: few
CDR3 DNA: TGTGCCACCGGAATCCGGGACAGGGCTTTGAACACTGAAGCTTTCTTT
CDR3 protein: CATGIRDRALNTEAFF

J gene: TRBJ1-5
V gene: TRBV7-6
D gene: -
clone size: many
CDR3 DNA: TGTGCCAGCAGCTTAACAACCAATCAGCCCCAGCATTTT
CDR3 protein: CASSLTTNQPQHF